One T cell receptor (beta chain) is described in this entry. No antigen is known for it. Here immunoSEQ multiplex PCR was the method, and the copy in TCRdb shows in-frame clones only, minus some. The sample lists about 66,000 clones, around 90% occurring once. Germline V gene lookup returns CDR1 MNHNS and CDR2 SASEGT. J was trimmed by 9 bases and V by 7 bases; bases with no gene match: 11. This CDR3 contains 14 residues. The data derive from a study of OX40 agonist ivuxolimab in advanced cancers. Turning to the study itself: Ivuxolimab, an agonistic anti-OX40 (CD134) antibody, was given to patients. Partial responses were seen in three patients, one with hepatocellular carcinoma and two with cutaneous melanoma.

Notes on the study in general: Both CD4+ and CD8+ T cell populations in blood had undergone clonal expansion by week 6 at 0.1 to 3.0 mg/kg.

The chain links TRBV6-1 to TRBJ2-2; 7 nucleotides match TRBD1. This sequence originates from an adult with an advanced solid tumor such as melanoma, head and neck, liver or kidney cancer. The material was CD4+ or CD8+ T cells sorted from blood, obtained in a trial of the OX40 agonist ivuxolimab. The CDR3 here is CASIGTVKIRELFF. CDR3 in DNA: TGTGCCAGCATAGGGACAGTTAAAATCAGGGAGCTGTTTTTT.